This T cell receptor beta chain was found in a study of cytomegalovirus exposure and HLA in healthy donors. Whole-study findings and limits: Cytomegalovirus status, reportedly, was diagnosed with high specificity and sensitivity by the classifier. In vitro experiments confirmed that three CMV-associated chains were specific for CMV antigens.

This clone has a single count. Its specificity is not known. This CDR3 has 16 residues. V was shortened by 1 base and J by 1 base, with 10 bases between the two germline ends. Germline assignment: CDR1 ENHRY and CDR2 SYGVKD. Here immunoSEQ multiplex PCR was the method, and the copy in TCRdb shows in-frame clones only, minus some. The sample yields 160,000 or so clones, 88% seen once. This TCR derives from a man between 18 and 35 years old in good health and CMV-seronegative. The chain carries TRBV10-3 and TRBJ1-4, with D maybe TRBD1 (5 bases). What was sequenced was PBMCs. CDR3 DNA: TGTGCCATCAGTGAGTGGGACTTTAGAACTAATGAAAAACTGTTTTTT. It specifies CAISEWDFRTNEKLFF.